This section outlines one T cell receptor beta chain sequence together with its context. Its antigen remains unknown. Assay: immunoSEQ multiplex PCR; the TCRdb copy retains only in-frame clones and omits some. The top ten hold 1.5% to 2% of the sample, which has some 410,000 clones, about nine tenths seen once. The sample originates from a study of Ad26.COV2.S vaccination and SARS-CoV-2 variants. Across the whole study: Vaccine-arm donor from the placebo-controlled COV1001 Ad26.COV2.S trial.

Germline lookup yields CDR1 SGHVS and CDR2 FQNEAQ. This CDR3 has 13 amino acids. The V and J ends lost 6 bases and 3 bases respectively, with 12 bases between them. Findings and limits, study-wide: Placebo recipients trailed vaccine recipients in spike-specific TCR breadth. From the TCR breadth and depth analyses, total T cell responses may have been underestimated.

Treatment given: some 20 received Ad26.COV2.S at low or high dose, single or two shots; five or six received placebo; per-sample allocation not given. Material that was analyzed had been drawn on day 63 after the first vaccine or placebo injection. The gene calls are TRBV7-8 and TRBJ2-7; D may correspond to TRBD1 or TRBD2 (5 bases each). Specimen: peripheral blood, collected in a trial of Ad26.COV2.S vaccine versus placebo. The TCR was taken from a person aged 18-60 years who received the Ad26.COV2.S COVID-19 vaccine or a placebo. The CDR3 protein is CASRGDPYYEQYF. The CDR3 DNA sequence: TGTGCCAGCAGGGGGGACCCCTACTACGAGCAGTACTTC.